The 14 T cell receptor beta chains in this list originate from one sample, sequenced in a study of T-cell memory formation after mild COVID-19 (dated by TCRdb to the early 2020s). Receptor amplification or capture employed 5' RACE. The reads were generated on an Illumina NovaSeq 6000. TCRdb's own reprocessing of the public reads used fastp at Q25 and MiXCR and kept productive beta chains. Rows are unified per CDR3 protein, each entry keeping the most common DNA and genes. This sample has approximately 290,000 distinct CDR3 sequences in its table, and approximately 20% of those were observed once. The ten largest clones represent 20% to 25% of the sample. The material sequenced was PBMCs or a T cell subset sorted from them (not recorded which). The receptors derive from a man aged 18 to 29 who had mild COVID-19 (a few samples of this study predate the infection). The sample titles of this study are shuffled in the database, so cell type and time point are left out; the donor was told from shared clones.

This clonotype turned up a few times. The chain is built from TRBV4-3 and TRBJ2-3, with D possibly being TRBD2 (7 bases). Trimming removed 0 bases at V and 4 bases at J, with 17 bases between. Germline lookup yields CDR1 LGHNA and CDR2 YSLEER. The CDR3 loop spans 17 amino acids. The CDR3 region has the DNA TGCGCCAGCAGCCAAGACGGCGGGGGCACCTGGGCAGATACGCAGTATTTT. Encoded protein: CASSQDGGGTWADTQYF.

V is TRBV7-9 and J is TRBJ1-1; D unclear. Germline CDR1 SEHNR, CDR2 FQNEAQ (reference sequence). The germline V and J ends were trimmed by 2 bases and 6 bases, with 10 bases remaining between them. The CDR3 has 13 amino acids. This CDR3 is CASSLSSGPEAFF. For the CDR3, the DNA is TGTGCCAGCAGCTTATCGTCAGGCCCTGAAGCTTTCTTT.

The chain recombines TRBV5-1 with TRBJ1-4, with TRBD1 matching 9 bases. Trimming took 3 bases from V and 10 from J; bases not matched to a gene: 10. The CDR3 has 15 residues. Germline values: CDR1 SGHRS, CDR2 YFSETQ. This chain's CDR3 is CASSSVGQGHGKLFF. The CDR3 DNA sequence: TGCGCCAGCAGCTCCGTCGGACAGGGGCACGGAAAACTGTTTTTT.

The sample holds a few counts of this clonotype. The chain joins TRBV5-1 to TRBJ1-4; D is undetermined. Per germline, CDR1 SGHRS and CDR2 YFSETQ. Trimming left V 0 bases short and J 6 bases short, with 9 bases between. The CDR3 is made up of 14 amino acids. CDR3 sequence: CASSLGGRDEKLFF. The CDR3 DNA reads TGCGCCAGCAGCTTGGGAGGGAGGGATGAAAAACTGTTTTTT.

This clonotype was seen a few times. The genes are TRBV7-6 and TRBJ2-7; D tentatively fits TRBD1 or TRBD2 (5 bases each). In germline, CDR1 is SGHVS, CDR2 FNYEAQ. The CDR3 is made up of 17 amino acids. Trimming cost V 3 bases and J 2 bases, with 20 bases left between them. Here the CDR3 reads CASSFALGQGATYEQYF. CDR3 DNA sequence: TGTGCCAGCAGCTTCGCCCTCGGGCAGGGAGCTACCTACGAGCAGTACTTC.

This clonotype was counted a few times. This chain connects TRBV7-9 to TRBJ1-2; D is possibly TRBD1 (6 bases). The V and J ends lost 0 bases and 4 bases respectively, with 15 bases between them. Germline values: CDR1 SEHNR, CDR2 FQNEAQ (reference sequence). This CDR3 comprises 16 residues. The CDR3 nucleotides are TGTGCCAGCAGCTTAGCGCGAGGCAGGGGAGCCTATGGCTACACCTTC. Translation gives CASSLARGRGAYGYTF.

In this sample, this clonotype turned up many times. The rearrangement uses TRBV6-4 and TRBJ2-3, with 16 bases that match TRBD2. V trimming: 3 bases; J trimming: 4 bases; junction bases outside the gene matches: 1. CDR1 is MRHNA, CDR2 SNTAGT, per germline. This CDR3 comprises 16 residues. CDR3 nucleotides: TGTGCCAGCAGTGAGGGACTAGCGGGGGGGCCAGATACGCAGTATTTT. Translated: CASSEGLAGGPDTQYF.

This clonotype was recorded a few times. J is TRBJ1-1 and V is TRBV5-1; TRBD1 agrees at 11 bases. The CDR3 runs 15 residues. Germline CDR1 reads SGHRS; CDR2 reads YFSETQ. Trimming at V came to 4 bases and at J to 5 bases, leaving 7 bases not matched to a gene. Written as DNA, the CDR3 is TGCGCCAGCAGCCGGACCGGGACAGGGGGAACTGAAGCTTTCTTT. Its protein is CASSRTGTGGTEAFF.

The J gene is TRBJ2-3, the V gene TRBV20-1, with TRBD2 matching over 8 bases. This CDR3 spans 15 amino acids. V was clipped by 5 bases and J by 5 bases; unmatched bases: 12. CDR1 and CDR2 (germline): DFQATT, SNEGSKA (reference sequence). CDR3 region: CSAPPWAGGKDTQYF. Here the CDR3 DNA reads TGCAGTGCTCCTCCCTGGGCGGGGGGCAAAGATACGCAGTATTTT.

This clonotype came up a few times. V usage is TRBV12-3 or TRBV12-4 and J usage is TRBJ2-3; possibly TRBD2 for D (6 bases). The V and J ends lost 6 bases and 4 bases respectively, with 8 bases between them. This CDR3 comprises 12 residues. The CDR3 reads CASRGEADTQYF. The CDR3 DNA follows: TGTGCCAGCAGGGGGGAGGCAGATACGCAGTATTTT.

The chain is built from TRBV5-1 and TRBJ2-5; the match to TRBD1 covers 12 bases. Unmatched junction bases numbered 9, after V lost 5 bases and J lost 4 bases. The CDR3 sequence is 16 residues long. CDR1 SGHRS and CDR2 YFSETQ come from the germline V gene. The CDR3 region has the DNA TGCGCCAGCAGTTCCGCCGGGACAGGGGGCCTAGAGACCCAGTACTTC. Amino acid sequence: CASSSAGTGGLETQYF.

To note about this clonotype: A read error is possible here, since a much larger clone lies one base away. V and J are TRBV6-4 and TRBJ2-1, with TRBD2 matching 7 bases. J was trimmed by 9 bases and V by 3 bases; bases with no gene match: 5. Germline loops: CDR1 MRHNA, CDR2 SNTAGT. The CDR3 loop spans 13 amino acids. The CDR3 reads CASSDTSVTEQFF. The CDR3 DNA is TGTGCCAGCAGTGATACTAGCGTTACTGAGCAGTTCTTC.

This clonotype came up a few times. The V call is TRBV29-1, the J call TRBJ2-5; 10 positions match TRBD2. Trimming took 4 bases from V and 0 from J; bases not matched to a gene: 11. Looked up from germline, CDR1 is SQVTM and CDR2 is ANQGSEA. The CDR3 runs to 17 residues. This chain's CDR3 is CSVGPSGGTMYQETQYF. The CDR3 DNA sequence: TGCAGCGTTGGGCCTAGCGGGGGCACAATGTACCAAGAGACCCAGTACTTC.

The chain links TRBV5-6 to TRBJ2-4; D perhaps matches TRBD2 (6 bases). The V gene's germline CDR1 is SGHDT and CDR2 YYEEEE. This CDR3 is built from 13 residues. V was clipped by 0 bases and J by 10 bases, with 11 bases between them. The CDR3 sequence: CASSLGRAKIQYF. In DNA form, the CDR3 reads TGTGCCAGCAGCTTGGGGAGGGCTAAGATTCAGTACTTC.